This T cell receptor beta chain was sequenced for a study of cytomegalovirus exposure and HLA in healthy donors (dated by TCRdb to 2016 to 2017). About the full investigation: According to a later analysis, one platform produced both the 100 to 150 validation repertoires and the 700 or so repertoires of the first cohort. The study aimed to test whether signatures of past pathogen exposure could be identified by cataloging public T cell receptors. Besides the first cohort of under 700 subjects, a separate validation cohort made up of over a hundred different subjects was used. The study combined high-throughput TCR immunosequencing, statistical association of individual TCRs with disease status, and machine learning to predict cytomegalovirus infection status.

As regards this clone: The antigen this receptor binds is unknown. Per-base quality was not reported, and no clone a single base away is much larger than it.

Paper-wide results and their limitations: It was suggested by the authors that the approach could potentially be generalized to other disease states and immunological phenotypes. Of the cluster scores, about 94% were above 0 in a later analysis, which found that TCRs clustered in the first cohort also tended to co-occur in the roughly 130 validation repertoires. In the study, 150 to 200 TCR beta chains were listed as associated with cytomegalovirus. While some public TCRs were present in many individuals, most TCR sequences turned up only very rarely across donors. In vitro tests confirmed that three of the cytomegalovirus-associated TCR beta chains recognize cytomegalovirus antigens. All 120 or so repertoires were used to score co-occurrence in the validation cohort in a later analysis, because that analysis had no HLA typing for the cohort. Cytomegalovirus status was reported to be diagnosed by the classifier with high specificity and sensitivity in both the original and validation cohorts.

Donors formed part of the validation cohort, which comprised over a hundred subjects and was distinct from the first cohort of under 850 subjects. Library preparation was by the immunoSEQ multiplex PCR assay. The paper's processing steps were these. A statistical classification framework was built for diagnosing cytomegalovirus status from the catalog of TCR beta chain sequences. TCRdb carries this immuneACCESS record with in-frame sequences only. Its versions omit some clonotypes, under half of them owing to an unresolved V gene in the studies checked, with the rest unexplained. From that table come the V and J calls and clone size; the DNA was used to work out D and trimming. In all, the sample holds about 140,000 clones, and 88% of those were seen once. Of the sample, approximately 8% is held by the ten largest clones. The sequenced material came from PBMCs. The source is a woman under 30 in good health and CMV-seropositive.

Read as DNA, the sequence is TGTGCCAGCAGCTTAGTCCGGGGAAAGAATTCACCCCTCCACTTT. Its coded protein is CASSLVRGKNSPLHF. Recombination joined TRBV7-2 with TRBJ1-6, with no confident D gene call. V sheds 1 base and J sheds 7 bases, leaving 11 bases between their ends. The germline V gene sets CDR1 to SGHTA and CDR2 to FQGNSA. Reading from cysteine to phenylalanine, the CDR3 counts 15 amino acids. Just the 45-base CDR3 DNA is kept, in frame starting at base 1.